The next 16 T cell receptor beta chains were all read from a single sample in a study of cytomegalovirus exposure and HLA in healthy donors (dated by TCRdb to 2016 to 2017). The method was the immunoSEQ multiplex PCR assay. For the multiplex PCR, a mixture combining 60 forward primers for TCR Vbeta segments and 13 reverse primers for TCR Jbeta segments was used. TCRdb holds this immuneACCESS table with in-frame rearrangements only. Some clones are missing; in checked studies, unresolved V genes explain under half, and the rest has no known cause. Present in this sample are 160,000 or so clones, around 78% of which were seen just once. Around 1% of the sample lies in the top ten. The specimen sequenced was PBMCs. The receptors come from a woman aged 40 to 50 in good health and CMV-seronegative.

This clone has a single count. This chain links TRBV27 with TRBJ2-3; D possibly corresponds to TRBD2 (6 bases). CDR1 MNHEY and CDR2 SMNVEV come from the germline V gene (reference sequence). V was pared by 2 bases and J by 4 bases, with 13 bases between. This CDR3 has 15 amino acids. The chain's CDR3 is CASSLTGGRADTQYF. DNA for the CDR3: TGTGCCAGCAGTTTAACCGGGGGTAGGGCAGATACGCAGTATTTT.

The rearrangement uses TRBV7-2 and TRBJ2-1; TRBD1 agrees at 7 bases. Germline lookup yields CDR1 SGHTA and CDR2 FQGNSA. After removal of 8 bases from V and 6 bases from J, the junction contained 7 bases not matched to a gene. CDR3 length equals 13 residues. The CDR3 protein is CASRQGVINEQFF. The DNA for the CDR3 is TGTGCCAGCCGGCAGGGGGTTATCAATGAGCAGTTCTTC.

In its sample, this clone was seen a few times. V and J are TRBV9 and TRBJ2-3; 9 bases fit TRBD2. Trimming took 4 bases from V and 3 from J; bases not matched to a gene: 15. CDR1 is SGDLS and CDR2 is YYNGEE in the germline V gene. The CDR3 length is 18 residues. Written as DNA, the CDR3 is TGTGCCAGCAGCTCCTCCCGGCGGGGCGGGAGGGGTACAGATACGCAGTATTTT. Residues: CASSSSRRGGRGTDTQYF.

The rearrangement joins TRBV14 to TRBJ2-1, with a weak D call TRBD2 (6 bases). The CDR3 runs 13 residues. Germline lookup yields CDR1 SGHDN and CDR2 FVKESK. V lost 4 bases and J 7 bases, leaving 11 bases between the germline ends. The CDR3 coding sequence is TGTGCCAGCAGCCTTAGGCTAGCGAATGAGCAGTTCTTC. Protein sequence: CASSLRLANEQFF.

The chain carries TRBV6-1 and TRBJ1-1; D is perhaps TRBD1 (5 bases). Trimming left V 7 bases short and J 7 bases short, with 13 bases between. The CDR3 spans 12 residues. Germline V gene sequence: CDR1 MNHNS, CDR2 SASEGT. Here the CDR3 reads CASTPQGYEAFF. The CDR3 DNA reads TGTGCCAGCACCCCGCAGGGCTATGAAGCTTTCTTT.

V is TRBV27 and J is TRBJ1-3; 7 bases map to TRBD1. With V trimmed by 8 bases and J by 0 bases, 1 base remained unmatched. The CDR3 is 13 amino acids. Per the germline V gene, CDR1 is MNHEY and CDR2 is SMNVEV (reference sequence). CDR3 nucleotide sequence: TGTGCCAGCGGGACAGTCTCTGGAAACACCATATATTTT. Translated, it gives CASGTVSGNTIYF.

V usage is TRBV4-2 and J usage is TRBJ2-3; 12 bases are shared with TRBD2. J was trimmed by 3 bases and V by 1 base; bases with no gene match: 2. Germline V CDR1 and CDR2: LGHNA, YNFKEQ. This CDR3 has 16 amino acids. This CDR3 is CASSQGTSGMTDTQYF. DNA of the CDR3: TGTGCCAGCAGCCAAGGGACTAGCGGGATGACAGATACGCAGTATTTT.

The chain joins TRBV7-3 to TRBJ2-1; TRBD2 aligns across 7 bases. V lost 4 bases, J lost 9 bases, and 9 bases stayed unmatched. The CDR3 length is 14 residues. Looked up from germline, CDR1 is SGHTA and CDR2 is FQGTGA. This CDR3 reads CASSSAAGVSEQFF. In DNA form, the CDR3 reads TGTGCCAGCAGCTCGGCGGCGGGAGTTAGTGAGCAGTTCTTC.

A few counts support this clone. The CDR3: CAWSVQGSYEQYF. The DNA of the CDR3 is TGTGCCTGGAGTGTACAGGGTTCCTACGAGCAGTACTTC. The chain employs TRBV30 and TRBJ2-7; TRBD1 might be the D (6 bases). The germline V and J ends were trimmed by 0 bases and 1 base, with 7 bases remaining between them. CDR1 and CDR2 (germline): GTSNPN, SVGIG (reference sequence). CDR3 length: 13 residues.

The chain uses TRBV29-1 and TRBJ2-1; D unresolved. V was shortened by 5 bases and J by 1 base, with 9 bases between the two germline ends. The germline CDR1 and CDR2 sequences are SQVTM and ANQGSEA. The CDR3 covers 13 residues. The CDR3 sequence is CSVKIQSYNEQFF. The CDR3 DNA reads as TGCAGCGTTAAGATACAGTCCTACAATGAGCAGTTCTTC.

This clone has just a few counts. The chain joins TRBV7-2 to TRBJ2-1; D uncertain. CDR3 length: 16 amino acids. The germline gives CDR1 SGHTA, CDR2 FQGNSA. The V end lost 0 bases, the J end lost 10 bases, and 19 bases lay between the germline ends. In nucleotides, the CDR3 is TGTGCCAGCAGCTTAGCTGTCGGAGCCTCAATCTACGAGCAGTTCTTC. It specifies CASSLAVGASIYEQFF.

CDR3 in DNA: TGTGCCAGCAGCCTAGAGGGTGGCTACACCTTC. Its protein product is CASSLEGGYTF. The chain has TRBV28 and TRBJ1-2, with no clear D. The CDR3 is made up of 11 amino acids. Germline V CDR1 and CDR2: MDHEN, SYDVKM. The V gene lost 6 bases and the J gene lost 7 bases, with 9 bases spanning the gap.

V gene TRBV5-1 combines with J gene TRBJ2-5, with D unclear. Germline CDR1 and CDR2: SGHRS and YFSETQ. Trimming took off 0 bases at V and 2 bases at J, with 8 bases between the two ends. The CDR3 length is 14 residues. CDR3 in DNA: TGCGCCAGCAGCTTGGGTCAGTCACAAGAGACCCAGTACTTC. The encoded protein is CASSLGQSQETQYF.

The chain couples TRBV6-5 to TRBJ1-2, with 7 bases matching TRBD1. CDR1 is MNHEY, CDR2 SVGAGI, per germline. J lost 5 bases, V lost 5 bases, and 5 bases had no gene match. This CDR3 comprises 13 residues. CDR3 bases: TGTGCCAGCAGTGCGGGACAGCATTATGGCTACACCTTC. Protein sequence: CASSAGQHYGYTF.

The chain links TRBV14 to TRBJ1-2, with 7 nucleotides matching TRBD1. CDR1 and CDR2 from the germline V gene are SGHDN and FVKESK. This CDR3 has 15 residues. Unmatched junction bases numbered 8, after V lost 4 bases and J lost 3 bases. Here the CDR3 reads CASSPRQGVYYGYTF. In DNA form, the CDR3 reads TGTGCCAGCAGCCCCAGACAGGGAGTTTACTATGGCTACACCTTC. The full variable domain, in which reference TRBV14 and TRBJ1-2 provide the parts outside the CDR3, is EAGVTQFPSHSVIEKGQTVTLRCDPISGHDNLYWYRRVMGKEIKFLLHFVKESKQDESGMPNNRFLAERTGGTYSTLKVQPAELEDSGVYFCASSPRQGVYYGYTFGSGTRLTVV.

The chain recombines TRBV30 with TRBJ2-1; TRBD1 matches at 11 bases. Germline loops: CDR1 GTSNPN, CDR2 SVGIG (reference sequence). V was clipped by 4 bases and J by 11 bases; unmatched bases: 7. The CDR3 has 13 amino acids. In DNA form, the CDR3 reads TGTGCCTGGATTGGGACAGGGGGGGGGCAGCAGTTCTTC. It codes for CAWIGTGGGQQFF.